Shown below are 24 T cell receptor beta chains from a single sample sequenced in a study of blood T cell repertoires in COVID-19 (dated by TCRdb to the early 2020s). Libraries were prepared through the immunoSEQ multiplex PCR assay. Imported from immuneACCESS, the table was reduced by TCRdb to in-frame sequences with V and J called. These copies leave out some clones; in studies compared against another copy, an unresolved V gene accounts for under half, and the cause of the remainder is not known. For this sample the table gives approximately 74,000 clones, of which 91% were detected only once. 4.5% to 5.5% of the sample goes to the ten largest clones. The sequencing input was peripheral blood. The receptors originated from a woman aged 60-70 years with active COVID-19.

Written as DNA, the CDR3 is TGTGCCAGTCGCGGCGGGCAGAGGGGGGGTATAGGGTCCTACAATGAGCAGTTCTTC. Its translation: CASRGGQRGGIGSYNEQFF. The V and J genes are TRBV19 and TRBJ2-1; TRBD2 is a possible D gene (7 bases). This CDR3 is 19 amino acids long. The germline V gene encodes CDR1 LNHDA and CDR2 SQIVND (reference sequence). V shed 8 bases and J shed 1 base, with 27 bases lying between them.

This clone turned up a few times. This chain uses TRBV19 with TRBJ2-1, with 11 bases identical to TRBD2. Germline trimming cut 6 bases from V and 0 bases from J; bases unmatched to any gene: 7. In germline, CDR1 is LNHDA, CDR2 SQIVND (reference sequence). This CDR3 comprises 17 residues. Written as DNA, the CDR3 is TGTGCCAGTAGATCCGGGACTAGCGGTAGCTCCTACAATGAGCAGTTCTTC. Translating gives CASRSGTSGSSYNEQFF.

The chain uses TRBV7-8 and TRBJ1-2; D might be TRBD1 (6 bases). Trimming shortened V by 3 bases and J by 6 bases, and 17 bases separated the two germline ends. CDR1 is SGHVS, CDR2 FQNEAQ, per germline. The CDR3 is 15 amino acids. The CDR3 region has the DNA TGTGCCAGCAGCTTGGCCGAACCGGACAGTCATGGCTACACCTTC. Protein: CASSLAEPDSHGYTF.

This rearrangement joins TRBV19 to TRBJ1-2; D gene ambiguous. The V end was cut by 5 bases, the J end by 6 bases, with 7 bases between. Germline V gives CDR1 LNHDA, CDR2 SQIVND (reference sequence). The CDR3 loop spans 11 amino acids. The CDR3 reads CASSDKNGYTF. CDR3 bases: TGTGCCAGTAGTGACAAGAATGGCTACACCTTC. The variable domain in full, with the rest retrieved from reference TRBV19 and TRBJ1-2, is DGGITQSPKYLFRKEGQNVTLSCEQNLNHDAMYWYRQDPGQGLRLIYYSQIVNDFQKGDIAEGYSVSREKKESFPLTVTSAQKNPTAFYLCASSDKNGYTFGSGTRLTVV.

J is TRBJ2-2 and V is TRBV12-3 or TRBV12-4; D is uncertain. V gave up 5 bases and J gave up 6 bases, with 10 bases separating them. The CDR3 sequence is 13 residues long. Here the CDR3 DNA reads TGTGCCAGCAGTCCCGCTACGGCCGGGGAGCTGTTTTTT. Amino acid sequence: CASSPATAGELFF.

This chain uses TRBV15 with TRBJ2-7; D perhaps matches TRBD1 (5 bases). Germline V gives CDR1 LNHNV, CDR2 YYDKDF (reference sequence). The CDR3 runs 15 residues. Trimming took off 1 base at V and 2 bases at J, with 12 bases between the two ends. The CDR3 region is CATSRAQGLTYEQYF. In DNA, the CDR3 is TGTGCCACCAGCAGAGCGCAGGGCCTGACCTACGAGCAGTACTTC.

The chain employs TRBV3-1 (or the pseudogene TRBV3-2) and TRBJ1-2; TRBD1 might be the D (5 bases). In germline, CDR1 is LGHDT, CDR2 YNNKEL (reference sequence). CDR3 length equals 11 residues. Trimming shortened V by 5 bases and J by 8 bases, and 9 bases separated the two germline ends. For the CDR3, the DNA is TGTGCCAGCAGCAAAGGACAAGGCTACACCTTC. This sequence encodes CASSKGQGYTF.

The J gene is TRBJ2-7, the V gene TRBV5-1; 11 positions match TRBD1. The CDR3 consists of 14 residues. Germline lookup yields CDR1 SGHRS and CDR2 YFSETQ. The V and J ends lost 7 bases and 6 bases, in that order; junction bases with no gene match: 9. The CDR3 DNA reads as TGCGCCAGCGCCCCGGGACAGGGGGACGGCGAGCAGTACTTC. Amino acid sequence: CASAPGQGDGEQYF.

This chain joins TRBV6-5 and TRBJ1-5; 8 nucleotides align to TRBD1. This CDR3 comprises 15 residues. V was pared by 6 bases and J by 6 bases, with 10 bases of the junction left unmatched. Germline loops: CDR1 MNHEY, CDR2 SVGAGI. The CDR3 region is CASRPRGREGQPQHF. DNA of the CDR3: TGTGCCAGCAGACCCAGGGGGCGCGAGGGTCAGCCCCAGCATTTT.

The chain joins TRBV11-2 to TRBJ2-1; no definite D call. Per germline, CDR1 SGHAT and CDR2 FQNNGV. The CDR3 runs to 13 residues. V was shortened by 8 bases and J by 3 bases, with 11 bases between the two germline ends. Here the CDR3 DNA reads TGTGCCAGCGGTGCAAGAGGCTACAATGAGCAGTTCTTC. Amino acids: CASGARGYNEQFF.

The genes are TRBV7-8 and TRBJ2-7, with a possible D match to TRBD1 (5 bases). The V end lost 2 bases, the J end lost 7 bases, and 12 bases lay between the germline ends. The CDR3 runs 13 residues. Germline V gene sequence: CDR1 SGHVS, CDR2 FQNEAQ. The CDR3 bases are TGTGCCAGCAGCTTAAAGTCAGGGCTAGAGCAGTACTTC. Translating it yields CASSLKSGLEQYF. The full variable domain, rest sourced from reference TRBV7-8 and TRBJ2-7, is GAGVSQSPRYKVAKRGQDVALRCDPISGHVSLFWYQQALGQGPEFLTYFQNEAQLDKSGLPSDRFFAERPEGSVSTLKIQRTQQEDSAVYLCASSLKSGLEQYFGPGTRLTVT.

The V call is TRBV5-1, the J call TRBJ1-6; 8 bases are a match to TRBD1. CDR1 is SGHRS, CDR2 YFSETQ, per germline. V trimming: 3 bases; J trimming: 7 bases; junction bases outside the gene matches: 12. CDR3 size: 17 residues. The CDR3 sequence: CASSSRPTGTGNSPLHF. The CDR3 DNA sequence: TGCGCCAGCAGCTCGCGGCCAACCGGGACAGGCAATTCACCCCTCCACTTT.

The chain carries TRBV15 and TRBJ2-6; D uncertain. The CDR3 consists of 13 residues. Germline-derived CDR1 and CDR2 are LNHNV and YYDKDF (reference sequence). Trimming stripped 6 bases from V and 4 bases from J, with 7 bases between. CDR3 residues: CATSRLGANVLTF. For the CDR3, the DNA is TGTGCCACCAGTCGCCTAGGGGCCAACGTCCTGACTTTC.

The rearrangement joins TRBV28 to TRBJ2-7; 7 nucleotides align to TRBD1. Germline CDR1 and CDR2: MDHEN and SYDVKM. With 4 bases clipped from V and 0 bases from J, the junction kept 9 bases outside the gene matches. There are 16 residues in the CDR3. For the CDR3, the DNA is TGTGCCAGCAGTTCGATACGACAGGGCAACTCCTACGAGCAGTACTTC. It is translated as CASSSIRQGNSYEQYF.

This rearrangement joins TRBV25-1 to TRBJ2-1; D may be TRBD2 (5 bases). Looked up from germline, CDR1 is MGHDK and CDR2 is SYGVNS. There are 13 residues in the CDR3. Between the trimmed V and J ends, which lost 0 bases and 10 bases, there was a span of 10 bases. The CDR3 protein is CASSEYLAGEQFF. The CDR3, as DNA: TGTGCCAGCAGTGAATATCTAGCTGGCGAGCAGTTCTTC.

The chain combines TRBV4-1 with TRBJ2-7, with 9 bases matching TRBD1. Germline CDR1 is MGHRA and CDR2 is YSYEKL. V gave up 4 bases and J gave up 5 bases; unmatched junction bases: 12. The CDR3 contains 16 residues. CDR3 in DNA: TGCGCCAGCAGCCTCCGTCCCGGGACAGGGAGCCACGAGCAGTACTTC. Protein: CASSLRPGTGSHEQYF.

The genes are TRBV5-1 and TRBJ2-4; 10 nucleotides agree with TRBD2. CDR3 length equals 19 residues. Germline CDR1 SGHRS, CDR2 YFSETQ. V shed 3 bases, J shed 0 bases, and the junction held 12 bases outside the gene matches. For the CDR3, the DNA is TGCGCCAGCAGCTCTACTAGCGGGGTGACCCCTTTAGCCAAAAACATTCAGTACTTC. It encodes CASSSTSGVTPLAKNIQYF.

The chain uses TRBV9 and TRBJ2-7, with TRBD2 identical over 7 bases. The CDR3 is 14 amino acids. The V gene end was trimmed by 0 bases and the J gene end by 6 bases; junction bases not matched to a gene: 6. Per the germline V gene, CDR1 is SGDLS and CDR2 is YYNGEE. The CDR3 DNA follows: TGTGCCAGCAGCGTAGGGACTAGTGACTTCGAGCAGTACTTC. Amino acid sequence: CASSVGTSDFEQYF.

The chain links TRBV6-5 to TRBJ1-1; 11 bases agree with TRBD1. This CDR3 has 14 amino acids. Germline CDR1 and CDR2: MNHEY and SVGAGI. J gave up 7 bases and V 5 bases, and 6 bases lay outside the gene matches. The CDR3 protein is CASSPRTGGDEAFF. The CDR3 DNA reads as TGTGCCAGCAGTCCCCGGACAGGGGGCGATGAAGCTTTCTTT.

V and J are TRBV5-4 and TRBJ1-1; 7 bases line up with TRBD1. Germline V CDR1 and CDR2: SGHNT, YYREEE (reference sequence). V shed 4 bases, J shed 1 base, and the junction held 13 bases outside the gene matches. The CDR3 extends over 17 amino acids. This CDR3 reads CASSTGTATAPNTEAFF. The CDR3 coding sequence is TGTGCCAGCAGCACCGGGACAGCTACCGCCCCGAACACTGAAGCTTTCTTT.

The V and J genes are TRBV19 and TRBJ2-1; 7 bases line up with TRBD1. J gave up 6 bases and V 6 bases, and 8 bases lay outside the gene matches. CDR1 and CDR2 (germline): LNHDA, SQIVND (reference sequence). This CDR3 is built from 14 residues. The CDR3 spells CASRRGREGNEQFF. The CDR3 DNA reads as TGTGCCAGTAGGAGGGGGCGAGAAGGCAATGAGCAGTTCTTC.

As regards this clone: The CDR3 does not end in the conserved phenylalanine or tryptophan, so this is likely a read error. No DNA is shown, since the ends of the CDR3 on it are uncertain; the CDR3 is the one TCRdb lists. V usage is TRBV5-1 and J usage is TRBJ2-4; TRBD2 is the table's D call, not checked against the DNA. Germline V CDR1 and CDR2: SGHRS, YFSETQ. From its first to its last residue, the CDR3 has 14 amino acids. CDR3 amino acids: CASSLRVGGELKFL.

This clone has only one observation. The V call is TRBV18, the J call TRBJ1-6; 7 nucleotides match TRBD1. This CDR3 contains 14 residues. CDR1 KGHSH and CDR2 LQKENI come from the germline V gene. V shed 6 bases and J 7 bases; nucleotides not matched to a gene: 6. This chain's CDR3 is CASSRTGRNSPLHF. DNA of the CDR3: TGTGCCAGCTCCAGGACAGGCCGAAATTCACCCCTCCACTTT.

This rearrangement joins TRBV28 to TRBJ1-4; D might be TRBD1 (6 bases). This CDR3 has 15 amino acids. Germline-derived CDR1 and CDR2 are MDHEN and SYDVKM. V was cut by 6 bases and J by 7 bases, with 18 bases left in between. CDR3 protein: CASRPSTGSGEKLFF. The CDR3 nucleotides read TGTGCCAGCAGACCAAGTACAGGGTCGGGTGAAAAACTGTTTTTT.